This is a list of T cell receptor beta chains from one sample in a study of cytomegalovirus exposure and HLA in healthy donors. This table comes from immunoSEQ multiplex PCR, and its TCRdb copy is limited to in-frame clones, with some not included. Of 65,000 to 75,000 clones in the sample, around 94% were seen once. Material: PBMCs. These receptors all come from a woman between 18 and 29 years old in good health and CMV-seropositive. Each CDR3 is given with its conserved first and last residue. The order of the fields is D gene, J gene, V gene, clone size, CDR3 DNA, CDR3 protein. The D gene is left open where the match is weak. Size tells how often a clone was seen (once, few, many) or the class of an expanded clone, and some rows leave it out.

d_gene: .; j_gene: TRBJ2-7; v_gene: TRBV29-1; abundance: .; CDR3nt: TGCAGCGTTACACAGGGAGACGACGAGCAGTACTTC; CDR3aa: CSVTQGDDEQYF
d_gene: .; j_gene: TRBJ1-4; v_gene: TRBV5-1; abundance: once; CDR3nt: TGCGCCAGCAGCTTACATGAGGCAACTAATGAAAAACTGTTTTTT; CDR3aa: CASSLHEATNEKLFF
d_gene: .; j_gene: TRBJ2-2; v_gene: TRBV19; abundance: .; CDR3nt: TGTGCCAGTAGTGTCACAGGAACCACCGGGGAGCTGTTTTTT; CDR3aa: CASSVTGTTGELFF
d_gene: TRBD1; j_gene: TRBJ2-6; v_gene: TRBV5-8; abundance: .; CDR3nt: TGTGCCAGCAGGCCGGGGACAGGCCATGCCTTGGGGGCCAACGTCCTGACTTTC; CDR3aa: CASRPGTGHALGANVLTF
d_gene: .; j_gene: TRBJ2-5; v_gene: TRBV20-1; abundance: .; CDR3nt: TGCAGTGCTAGAAAAAGCGAGACCCAGTACTTC; CDR3aa: CSARKSETQYF
d_gene: .; j_gene: TRBJ1-4; v_gene: TRBV7-8; abundance: .; CDR3nt: TGTGCCAGCAGCCCCTCGAGGGGGGGGGCTGGGAATGAAAAACTGTTTTTT; CDR3aa: CASSPSRGGAGNEKLFF
d_gene: .; j_gene: TRBJ2-7; v_gene: TRBV19; abundance: once; CDR3nt: TGTGCCAGTAGTAGGGGGCTGACAAGATCCGTCTACGAGCAGTACTTC; CDR3aa: CASSRGLTRSVYEQYF
d_gene: TRBD1; j_gene: TRBJ2-7; v_gene: TRBV5-1; abundance: once; CDR3nt: TGCGCCAGCAACCACAGGGGCCCCCCTTACGAGCAGTACTTC; CDR3aa: CASNHRGPPYEQYF
d_gene: TRBD1; j_gene: TRBJ1-1; v_gene: TRBV27; abundance: .; CDR3nt: TGTGCCAGCAGCAATGGGGACAGGGCCTTGGCTGAAGCTTTCTTT; CDR3aa: CASSNGDRALAEAFF
d_gene: .; j_gene: TRBJ1-2; v_gene: TRBV5-1; abundance: .; CDR3nt: TGCGCCAGCAGCTCGGGTGAAACTCCTGGCTACACCTTC; CDR3aa: CASSSGETPGYTF
d_gene: TRBD1; j_gene: TRBJ1-2; v_gene: TRBV18; abundance: .; CDR3nt: TGTGCCAGCTCACCCCAGGGGGACCCGACTAACTATGGCTACACCTTC; CDR3aa: CASSPQGDPTNYGYTF
d_gene: TRBD1; j_gene: TRBJ1-6; v_gene: TRBV11-2; abundance: .; CDR3nt: TGTGCCAGCAGCTTCGACAGGGTATCCTATAATTCACCCCTCCACTTT; CDR3aa: CASSFDRVSYNSPLHF
d_gene: TRBD1; j_gene: TRBJ2-5; v_gene: TRBV2; abundance: .; CDR3nt: TGTGCCAGCAGTGCAGGACAGGGACTGTGGGAGACCCAGTACTTC; CDR3aa: CASSAGQGLWETQYF
d_gene: TRBD1; j_gene: TRBJ2-7; v_gene: TRBV6-6; abundance: .; CDR3nt: TGTGCCAGCAGCCTTAACAGGGGGCGCGAATCCTACGAGCAGTACTTC; CDR3aa: CASSLNRGRESYEQYF
d_gene: .; j_gene: TRBJ1-1; v_gene: TRBV19; abundance: .; CDR3nt: TGTGCCAGTAGTATAGGGTTGGGCACCACTGAAGCTTTCTTT; CDR3aa: CASSIGLGTTEAFF